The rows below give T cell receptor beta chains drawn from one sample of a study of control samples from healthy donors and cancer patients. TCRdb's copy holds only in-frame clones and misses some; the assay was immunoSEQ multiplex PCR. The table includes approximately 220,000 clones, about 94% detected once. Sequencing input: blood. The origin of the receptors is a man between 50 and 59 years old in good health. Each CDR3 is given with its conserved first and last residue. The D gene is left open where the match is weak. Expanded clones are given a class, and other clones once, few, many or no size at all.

DNA: TGCGCCAGCAGCCAAGATCGGCTGGGCACGAGCAATCAGCCCCAGCATTTT
CDR3: CASSQDRLGTSNQPQHF
V: TRBV4-1
size: NA
J: TRBJ1-5
D: NA

DNA: TGTGCCAGCAGTCTAATACAGGGCGCCCGGGACAATCAGCCCCAGCATTTT
CDR3: CASSLIQGARDNQPQHF
V: TRBV6-6
size: NA
J: TRBJ1-5
D: NA

DNA: TGTGCCAGTAGTCCATGGGGGACAGGGGGTCAGCCCCAGCATTTT
CDR3: CASSPWGTGGQPQHF
V: TRBV19
size: NA
J: TRBJ1-5
D: TRBD1

DNA: TGTGCCAGCAGCTTAAGGCGAGCGGGGGACCACACCGGGGAGCTGTTTTTT
CDR3: CASSLRRAGDHTGELFF
V: TRBV11-3
size: NA
J: TRBJ2-2
D: TRBD2

DNA: TGTGCCTGGACAAATCCCGGGACAGGGGGCAATCAGCCCCAGCATTTT
CDR3: CAWTNPGTGGNQPQHF
V: TRBV30
size: NA
J: TRBJ1-5
D: TRBD1

DNA: TGTGCCAGCTCACCGGGGACAGGGAGCAATTCACCCCTCCACTTT
CDR3: CASSPGTGSNSPLHF
V: TRBV18
size: NA
J: TRBJ1-6
D: TRBD1

DNA: TGTGCCAGCTCACCACTGGGGACAGGGGCCCCAAATTCACCCCTCCACTTT
CDR3: CASSPLGTGAPNSPLHF
V: TRBV18
size: NA
J: TRBJ1-6
D: TRBD1

DNA: TGCGCCAGCAGCTTGGTCGGTGCAGAATTGAACACTGAAGCTTTCTTT
CDR3: CASSLVGAELNTEAFF
V: TRBV5-1
size: NA
J: TRBJ1-1
D: NA

DNA: TGTGCCAGCTCACCAAATCCGGGACAGGAAGCTTTCTTT
CDR3: CASSPNPGQEAFF
V: TRBV18
size: once
J: TRBJ1-1
D: TRBD1

DNA: TGTGCCAGCAGTCTACGTACCCTATCTCACACTGAAGCTTTCTTT
CDR3: CASSLRTLSHTEAFF
V: TRBV27
size: NA
J: TRBJ1-1
D: NA

DNA: TGTGCCAGCAGCGAGACTAGCGGGAGCACAGATACGCAGTATTTT
CDR3: CASSETSGSTDTQYF
V: TRBV9
size: NA
J: TRBJ2-3
D: TRBD2

DNA: TGTGCCATCATGGGAACAGAGCTCCCCTATGGCTACACCTTC
CDR3: CAIMGTELPYGYTF
V: TRBV10-3
size: few
J: TRBJ1-2
D: NA

DNA: TGTGCCAGTAGTACAACCAGGGGTACTGAAGCTTTCTTT
CDR3: CASSTTRGTEAFF
V: TRBV19
size: NA
J: TRBJ1-1
D: NA

DNA: TGTGCCAGCAGTTCTAGGGGTTCTGATACGCAGTATTTT
CDR3: CASSSRGSDTQYF
V: TRBV7-6
size: NA
J: TRBJ2-3
D: NA

DNA: TGTGCCACCAGCAGACGACGGGCGGATTCATATAGCAATCAGCCCCAGCATTTT
CDR3: CATSRRRADSYSNQPQHF
V: TRBV15
size: once
J: TRBJ1-5
D: NA

DNA: TGTGCCAGCAGTTACTCGCCGGCAGGCAATCAGCCCCAGCATTTT
CDR3: CASSYSPAGNQPQHF
V: TRBV6-5
size: NA
J: TRBJ1-5
D: NA

DNA: TGTGCCAGCAAGACGGAGCTAACCCATGGCTACACCTTC
CDR3: CASKTELTHGYTF
V: TRBV2
size: once
J: TRBJ1-2
D: NA

DNA: TGTGCCAGCAGCTTGGCCGGAACTAGCTTTCGAGAGACCCAGTACTTC
CDR3: CASSLAGTSFRETQYF
V: TRBV5-6
size: NA
J: TRBJ2-5
D: NA

DNA: TGTGCCAGCCCGCCTGGGACAGGGACTGGCTACACCTTC
CDR3: CASPPGTGTGYTF
V: TRBV6-5
size: NA
J: TRBJ1-2
D: TRBD1

DNA: TGTGCCAGCATCGAGGGTGGGGACTATGGCTACACCTTC
CDR3: CASIEGGDYGYTF
V: TRBV28
size: NA
J: TRBJ1-2
D: NA

DNA: TGTGCCAGCAGTGAAAAATATAGCAATCAGCCCCAGCATTTT
CDR3: CASSEKYSNQPQHF
V: TRBV6-1
size: NA
J: TRBJ1-5
D: NA

DNA: TGTGCCAGCAGTCTAGAGACGGGCCCCGTGATCGAGCAGTACTTC
CDR3: CASSLETGPVIEQYF
V: TRBV27
size: NA
J: TRBJ2-7
D: NA

DNA: TGTGCCAGCAGCCAACGCCACCGACAGGGCAATCAGCCCCAGCATTTT
CDR3: CASSQRHRQGNQPQHF
V: TRBV28
size: NA
J: TRBJ1-5
D: NA

DNA: TGTGCCTGGAACGAACAGGGAAACTATGGCTACACCTTC
CDR3: CAWNEQGNYGYTF
V: TRBV30
size: NA
J: TRBJ1-2
D: NA

DNA: TGTGCCAGTAGTACCCAGTTAGCGGGGAGCGCCTACAATGAGCAGTTCTTC
CDR3: CASSTQLAGSAYNEQFF
V: TRBV19
size: NA
J: TRBJ2-1
D: TRBD2

DNA: TGTGCCAGCAGCTTAGAGACGCTAAAGGCTTTCTTT
CDR3: CASSLETLKAFF
V: TRBV7-9
size: NA
J: TRBJ1-1
D: NA

DNA: TGTGCCAGTAGTATGGCGACTAGCGGGCCCACGGATGAGCAGTTCTTC
CDR3: CASSMATSGPTDEQFF
V: TRBV19
size: NA
J: TRBJ2-1
D: TRBD2

DNA: TGTGCCAGCGGGACTGGGACAGGGGGAATCGAGCAGTACTTC
CDR3: CASGTGTGGIEQYF
V: TRBV6-5
size: NA
J: TRBJ2-7
D: TRBD1

DNA: TGTGCCAGCAGCGTGGGTAGCGGGGGGGGCTCCTACGAGCAGTACTTC
CDR3: CASSVGSGGGSYEQYF
V: TRBV9
size: NA
J: TRBJ2-7
D: TRBD2

DNA: TGTGCCAGCATTCTCTGGGGGGGGGCGAACACTGAAGCTTTCTTT
CDR3: CASILWGGANTEAFF
V: TRBV2
size: NA
J: TRBJ1-1
D: NA

DNA: TGTGCCAGTAGCCCGGGATCCTCTGGAAACACCATATATTTT
CDR3: CASSPGSSGNTIYF
V: TRBV19
size: NA
J: TRBJ1-3
D: NA

DNA: TGTGCCAGCAGTGAAACCCCGGTCCTACCCACTGAAGCTTTCTTT
CDR3: CASSETPVLPTEAFF
V: TRBV6-1
size: NA
J: TRBJ1-1
D: NA

DNA: TGTGCCAGCAGCTTGGACCCGGGACGGGAAATGGAGACCCAGTACTTC
CDR3: CASSLDPGREMETQYF
V: TRBV7-9
size: NA
J: TRBJ2-5
D: NA

DNA: TGTGCCAGCAGTTTAATGTCTACCCATCCGCCCCAGCATTTT
CDR3: CASSLMSTHPPQHF
V: TRBV28
size: NA
J: TRBJ1-5
D: NA

DNA: TGTGCCAGCAGTCCTAGGACACCCTTCTCTGGGGCCAACGTCCTGACTTTC
CDR3: CASSPRTPFSGANVLTF
V: TRBV5-5
size: NA
J: TRBJ2-6
D: NA

DNA: TGTGCCAGCAGCTTACTAGGGGGCGTTATTAATGGCTACACCTTC
CDR3: CASSLLGGVINGYTF
V: TRBV7-2
size: NA
J: TRBJ1-2
D: TRBD1